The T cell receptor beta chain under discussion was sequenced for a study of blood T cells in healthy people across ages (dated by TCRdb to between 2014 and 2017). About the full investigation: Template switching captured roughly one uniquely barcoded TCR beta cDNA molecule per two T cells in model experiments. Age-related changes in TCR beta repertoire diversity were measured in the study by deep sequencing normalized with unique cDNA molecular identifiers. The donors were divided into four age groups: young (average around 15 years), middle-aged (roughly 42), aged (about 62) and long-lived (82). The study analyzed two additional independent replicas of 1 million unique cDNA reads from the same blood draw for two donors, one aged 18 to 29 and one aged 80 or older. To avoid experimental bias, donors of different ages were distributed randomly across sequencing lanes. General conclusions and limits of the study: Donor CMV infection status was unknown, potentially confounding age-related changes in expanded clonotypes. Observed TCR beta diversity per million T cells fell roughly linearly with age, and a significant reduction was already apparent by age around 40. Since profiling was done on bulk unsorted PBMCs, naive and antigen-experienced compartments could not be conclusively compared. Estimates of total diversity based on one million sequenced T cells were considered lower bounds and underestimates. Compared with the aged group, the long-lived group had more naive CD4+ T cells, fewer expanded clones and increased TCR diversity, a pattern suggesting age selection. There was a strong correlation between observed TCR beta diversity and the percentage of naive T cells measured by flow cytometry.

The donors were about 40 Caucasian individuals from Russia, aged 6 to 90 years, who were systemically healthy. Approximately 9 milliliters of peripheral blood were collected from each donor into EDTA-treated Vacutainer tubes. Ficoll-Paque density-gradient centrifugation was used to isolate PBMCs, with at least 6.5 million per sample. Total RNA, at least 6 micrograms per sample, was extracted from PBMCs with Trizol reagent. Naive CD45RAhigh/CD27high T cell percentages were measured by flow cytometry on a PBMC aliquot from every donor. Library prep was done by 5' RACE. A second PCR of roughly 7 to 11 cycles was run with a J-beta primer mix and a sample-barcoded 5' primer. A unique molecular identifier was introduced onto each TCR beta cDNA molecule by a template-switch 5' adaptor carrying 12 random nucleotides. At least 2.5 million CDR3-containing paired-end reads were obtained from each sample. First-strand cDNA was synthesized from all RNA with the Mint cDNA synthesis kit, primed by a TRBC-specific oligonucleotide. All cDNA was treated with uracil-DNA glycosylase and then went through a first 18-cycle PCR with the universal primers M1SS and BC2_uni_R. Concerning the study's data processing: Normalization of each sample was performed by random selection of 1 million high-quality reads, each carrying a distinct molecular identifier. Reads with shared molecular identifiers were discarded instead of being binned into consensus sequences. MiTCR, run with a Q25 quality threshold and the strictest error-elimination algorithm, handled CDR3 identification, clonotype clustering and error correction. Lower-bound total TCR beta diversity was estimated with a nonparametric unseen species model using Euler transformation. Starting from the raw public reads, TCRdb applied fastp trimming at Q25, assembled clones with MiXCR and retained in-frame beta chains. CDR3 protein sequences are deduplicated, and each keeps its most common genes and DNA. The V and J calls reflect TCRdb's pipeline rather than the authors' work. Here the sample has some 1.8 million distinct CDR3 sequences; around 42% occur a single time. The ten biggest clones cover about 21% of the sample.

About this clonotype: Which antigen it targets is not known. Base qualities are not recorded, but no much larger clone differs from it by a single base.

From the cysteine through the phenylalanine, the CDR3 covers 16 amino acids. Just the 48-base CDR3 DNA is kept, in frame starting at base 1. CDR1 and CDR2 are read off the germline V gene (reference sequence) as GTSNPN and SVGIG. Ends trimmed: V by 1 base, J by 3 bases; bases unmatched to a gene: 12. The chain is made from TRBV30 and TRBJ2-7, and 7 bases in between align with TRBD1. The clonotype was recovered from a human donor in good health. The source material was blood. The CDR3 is CAWSAWAGGGDYEQYF. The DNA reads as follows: TGTGCCTGGAGTGCTTGGGCAGGGGGTGGGGACTACGAGCAGTACTTC.